The next 26 T cell receptor beta chains were all read from a single sample in a study of immune heterogeneity within non-small cell lung tumors. The authors amplified TCR beta CDR3 by multiplex PCR with 32 V and 13 J primers. TCRdb reanalysed the multiplex PCR reads using MiXCR and keeps one entry per CDR3 protein. The repertoire includes 8,500 to 13,000 distinct CDR3 sequences, about 31% of them detected once, and roughly a fifth sits in the top ten. Per sample, about 600 ng of bulk tumor genomic DNA was the template used. Several biopsies were collected from each primary tumor during surgery. They were spaced as far apart as possible within the tumor mass. Curative surgery was undertaken by patients, who had untreated, newly diagnosed non-small cell lung cancer. Sequencing was carried out using lung tumor tissue. Receptors originate from a woman aged 45-65 years with non-small cell lung cancer.

This clonotype came up many times. The chain recombines TRBV6-1 with TRBJ1-4; D uncertain. Germline CDR1 MNHNS, CDR2 SASEGT. Trimming took 7 bases from V and 4 from J, leaving 16 bases between them. CDR3 length: 15 amino acids. CDR3 loop: CASNNPGRLNEKLFF. The CDR3 DNA is TGTGCCAGCAATAATCCGGGAAGACTTAATGAAAAACTGTTTTTT.

CDR3: CSAVRSYNEQFF. The CDR3 DNA reads TGCAGTGCTGTCCGGTCCTACAATGAGCAGTTCTTC. The gene calls are TRBV20-1 and TRBJ2-1; unclear D gene. From germline, CDR1 is DFQATT and CDR2 SNEGSKA (reference sequence). The CDR3 spans 12 residues. The V end lost 5 bases, the J end lost 1 base, and 6 bases lay between the germline ends.

Remarks on this clonotype: Possible read error: a much larger clone is one base away. CDR3 region: CASSLGVPSNEQFF. CDR3 DNA: TGCGCCAGCAGCTTAGGGGTTCCAAGCAATGAGCAGTTCTTC. V and J are TRBV5-1 and TRBJ2-1; D may be TRBD1 (5 bases). Trimming removed 2 bases at V and 6 bases at J, with 12 bases between. The CDR3 length is 14 residues. Germline-derived CDR1 and CDR2 are SGHRS and YFSETQ. The full variable domain, completed using reference TRBV5-1 and TRBJ2-1, is KAGVTQTPRYLIKTRGQQVTLSCSPISGHRSVSWYQQTPGQGLQFLFEYFSETQRNKGNFPGRFSGRQFSNSRSEMNVSTLELGDSALYLCASSLGVPSNEQFFGPGTRLTVL.

This clonotype has ten or more counts. This sequence joins TRBV10-1 and TRBJ1-2, with D maybe TRBD1 (5 bases). The CDR3 extends over 14 amino acids. V gave up 0 bases and J gave up 8 bases, with 13 bases separating them. Germline CDR1 WNHNN, CDR2 SYGVQD (reference sequence). The CDR3, as DNA: TGCGCCAGCAGTGAGTCGGGGCAGCCGGGGGGCTACACCTTC. This encodes CASSESGQPGGYTF.

In this sample, this clonotype is medium-sized. This sequence joins TRBV2 and TRBJ1-6; D gene ambiguous. Germline values: CDR1 SNHLY, CDR2 FYNNEI. V lost 7 bases to trimming and J lost 8 bases, with 12 bases between them. The CDR3 sequence is 13 residues long. CDR3 DNA sequence: TGTGCCAGCAAGGGTCAGGAATATTCACCCCTCCACTTT. Amino acid sequence: CASKGQEYSPLHF.

This clonotype has at least ten counts. This chain joins TRBV15 and TRBJ2-1, with 10 bases lining up with TRBD2. Germline CDR1 LNHNV, CDR2 YYDKDF (reference sequence). V lost 4 bases to trimming and J lost 9 bases; unmatched junction nucleotides: 6. The CDR3 covers 14 residues. CDR3 nucleotide sequence: TGTGCCACCAGCACTCTAGCGGGAGCATCTGAGCAGTTCTTC. Translating gives CATSTLAGASEQFF.

V and J are TRBV6-2 or TRBV6-3 and TRBJ1-1; 10 nucleotides agree with TRBD1. The CDR3 extends over 15 amino acids. The trim removed 5 bases at V and 11 bases at J, leaving 14 bases unmatched. The V gene's germline CDR1 is MNHEY and CDR2 SVGEGT. The CDR3 nucleotides are TGTGCCAGCAGTCGGGGGACAGGGGACCCAGAAGTGGCTTTCTTT. Protein sequence: CASSRGTGDPEVAFF.

This clonotype was found many times. The chain recombines TRBV20-1 with TRBJ1-5; tentative D call: TRBD1 (5 bases). The CDR3 is made up of 13 amino acids. The ends were cut back, 2 bases at V and 3 bases at J, with 8 bases in the middle. Germline V lookup: CDR1 DFQATT, CDR2 SNEGSKA (reference sequence). The CDR3 sequence is CSARQGINQPQHF. In nucleotides, the CDR3 is TGCAGTGCTAGACAGGGAATCAATCAGCCCCAGCATTTT.

This clonotype was seen a handful of times. CDR3 DNA sequence: TGTGCCAGCAGTTCCTTTGGGACTAGCGGGGGTAATAGCACAGATACGCAGTATTTT. Translating it yields CASSSFGTSGGNSTDTQYF. This chain links TRBV28 with TRBJ2-3, with 14 nucleotides matching TRBD2. The germline V gene encodes CDR1 MDHEN and CDR2 SYDVKM. The CDR3 has 19 residues. The V gene end was trimmed by 4 bases and the J gene end by 0 bases; junction bases not matched to a gene: 9.

This clonotype was seen only a few times. This chain uses TRBV2 with TRBJ1-4, with a weak D call TRBD1 (6 bases). Germline V gives CDR1 SNHLY, CDR2 FYNNEI. The CDR3 extends over 13 amino acids. V shed 5 bases and J shed 5 bases, with 9 bases lying between them. In DNA, the CDR3 is TGTGCCAGCAGTACGGGACAAAATGAAAAACTGTTTTTT. Its protein product is CASSTGQNEKLFF.

Comments on this clonotype: A much larger clone sits a single nucleotide away, making a read error possible. The genes are TRBV7-9 and TRBJ1-2, with D possibly matching TRBD1 (5 bases). This CDR3 is built from 14 residues. Germline CDR1 reads SEHNR; CDR2 reads FQNEAQ (reference sequence). In DNA form, the CDR3 reads TGTGCCAGAAGCTCCGTTGGGACGGGCTATGGCTACACCTTC. It codes for CARSSVGTGYGYTF.

This clonotype is labeled as medium-sized (0.01 to 0.1%). The chain has TRBV15 and TRBJ2-1, with D maybe TRBD1 (5 bases). V was trimmed by 2 bases and J by 0 bases, leaving 11 bases between them. Germline V gene lookup returns CDR1 LNHNV and CDR2 YYDKDF (reference sequence). The CDR3 consists of 16 residues. The CDR3 coding sequence is TGTGCCACCAGCAGATTAGGGGTGGGCTCCTACAATGAGCAGTTCTTC. It encodes CATSRLGVGSYNEQFF.

The rearrangement uses TRBV19 and TRBJ2-7; D might be TRBD1 or TRBD2, each matching 5 bases. CDR1 and CDR2 (germline): LNHDA, SQIVND (reference sequence). The V end lost 5 bases, the J end lost 2 bases, and 13 bases lay between the germline ends. This CDR3 comprises 14 residues. CDR3 DNA sequence: TGTGCCAGTAGTCCCACGGGACCAGCCTACGAGCAGTACTTC. Protein product: CASSPTGPAYEQYF.

This clonotype was seen repeatedly, ten times or more. The chain recombines TRBV2 with TRBJ2-7; no firm D call. Trimming pared 4 bases from V and 3 bases from J, leaving 10 bases between. The CDR3 consists of 13 residues. CDR1 and CDR2 (germline): SNHLY, FYNNEI. Here the CDR3 DNA reads TGTGCCAGCAGTGTGGACCGCGGCTACGAGCAGTACTTC. This codes for CASSVDRGYEQYF.

This clonotype has ten or more counts. V gene TRBV5-6 combines with J gene TRBJ2-1, with 7 bases aligning to TRBD1. The junction had 11 bases not matched to a gene; V was cut back by 5 bases and J by 3 bases. The CDR3 consists of 16 residues. Per germline, CDR1 SGHDT and CDR2 YYEEEE. CDR3 sequence reads: CASSLGTAALYNEQFF. The CDR3 DNA is TGTGCCAGCAGTCTTGGGACAGCGGCCCTCTACAATGAGCAGTTCTTC.

This clonotype appeared a few times. This chain links TRBV9 with TRBJ1-1; D remains unclear. V was trimmed by 0 bases and J by 5 bases, leaving 11 bases between them. Germline V lookup: CDR1 SGDLS, CDR2 YYNGEE. The CDR3 runs 14 residues. CDR3 protein: CASSVEEGGTEAFF. Written as DNA, the CDR3 is TGTGCCAGCAGCGTAGAGGAGGGAGGAACTGAAGCTTTCTTT.

V and J are TRBV25-1 and TRBJ1-3, with D tentatively TRBD1 (6 bases). The CDR3 extends over 11 amino acids. CDR1 and CDR2 (germline): MGHDK, SYGVNS. With 9 bases removed from V and 8 bases from J, the gap between germline ends came to 11 bases. The CDR3 coding sequence is TGTGCCAGGACCCCAGGGGACACCATATATTTT. Translating gives CARTPGDTIYF.

This clonotype was recorded a few times. The J gene is TRBJ1-4, the V gene TRBV5-4; TRBD1 might be the D (5 bases). Germline V lookup: CDR1 SGHNT, CDR2 YYREEE (reference sequence). V was pared by 4 bases and J by 2 bases, with 9 bases between. The CDR3 covers 14 residues. CDR3 nucleotide sequence: TGTGCCAGCAGCCTGGGACGGACTAATGAAAAACTGTTTTTT. It specifies CASSLGRTNEKLFF.

This clonotype was seen only a few times. The rearrangement links TRBV27 to TRBJ2-3; the match to TRBD2 covers 11 bases. Trimming took 4 bases from V and 8 from J; bases not matched to a gene: 11. This CDR3 has 16 residues. Looked up from germline, CDR1 is MNHEY and CDR2 is SMNVEV (reference sequence). The CDR3 sequence: CASSSLAGGAPGTQYF. The CDR3 DNA reads TGTGCCAGCAGTTCTTTAGCGGGGGGGGCCCCGGGTACGCAGTATTTT.

Points on this clonotype: The junction departs from germline at one end; a sequencing error may be responsible. This chain connects TRBV28 to TRBJ2-1, with 10 bases matching TRBD2. This CDR3 comprises 18 residues. Per the germline V gene, CDR1 is MDHEN and CDR2 is SYDVKM. CDR3 protein: CASSLYPGLAVDYIEQFF. For the CDR3, the DNA is TGTGCCAGCAGTTTATACCCCGGACTAGCGGTCGATTACATTGAGCAGTTCTTC.

This clonotype has at least ten counts. CDR3 amino acids: CSARAPTAYRSYNEQFF. CDR3 nucleotide sequence: TGCAGTGCTAGAGCCCCTACAGCGTACCGCTCCTACAATGAGCAGTTCTTC. This rearrangement joins TRBV20-1 to TRBJ2-1; unclear D gene. Trimming pared 1 base from V and 0 bases from J, leaving 16 bases between. Germline CDR1 reads DFQATT; CDR2 reads SNEGSKA (reference sequence). This CDR3 comprises 17 residues.

Regarding this clonotype: Germline and junction disagree at one end, which may indicate a read error. The chain joins TRBV28 to TRBJ2-7; the D gene is possibly TRBD1 (5 bases). Per the germline V gene, CDR1 is MDHEN and CDR2 is SYDVKM. CDR3 length: 14 residues. Here the CDR3 DNA reads TGTGTCAGCAGTTTCCAGATAATAGGGGACGAGCAGTACTTC. The encoded protein is CVSSFQIIGDEQYF.

The rearrangement links TRBV5-1 to TRBJ2-7, with D uncertain. The germline CDR1 and CDR2 sequences are SGHRS and YFSETQ. Between the trimmed V and J ends, which lost 4 bases and 2 bases, there was a span of 16 bases. CDR3 size: 15 residues. Here the CDR3 DNA reads TGCGCCAGCAGCGTGGACCTTTCAGACACCTACGAGCAGTACTTC. Protein product: CASSVDLSDTYEQYF. Using reference TRBV5-1 and TRBJ2-7 for the parts outside the CDR3, the full variable domain is KAGVTQTPRYLIKTRGQQVTLSCSPISGHRSVSWYQQTPGQGLQFLFEYFSETQRNKGNFPGRFSGRQFSNSRSEMNVSTLELGDSALYLCASSVDLSDTYEQYFGPGTRLTVT.

The chain combines TRBV28 with TRBJ1-6; TRBD1 might be the D (5 bases). This CDR3 is built from 17 residues. V was cut by 5 bases and J by 0 bases, with 14 bases left in between. Germline lookup yields CDR1 MDHEN and CDR2 SYDVKM. The CDR3 loop is CASSPTRVSSYNSPLHF. The CDR3 DNA reads TGTGCCAGCAGTCCCACCAGGGTAAGCTCCTATAATTCACCCCTCCACTTT.

This clonotype has only a few counts. The V and J genes are TRBV27 and TRBJ2-5; 10 positions match TRBD1. The J segment lost 2 bases and the V segment lost 11 bases, leaving 2 bases of the junction unmatched. Germline-derived CDR1 and CDR2 are MNHEY and SMNVEV (reference sequence). CDR3 size: 12 residues. DNA of the CDR3: TGTGCCTCGGGACAGGGGCAAGAGACCCAGTACTTC. Translation gives CASGQGQETQYF.

As to this clonotype: This clone may be a read error of a much larger clone one base away. The rearrangement uses TRBV6-9 and TRBJ2-7; either TRBD1 or TRBD2 may fit D (5 bases each). Germline lookup yields CDR1 MNHGY and CDR2 SVAAGI. CDR3 size: 14 residues. For the CDR3, the DNA is TGTGCCAACAGTTACACCAGGGACGGTTACGAGCAGTACTTC. Encoded protein: CANSYTRDGYEQYF.